These 29 T cell receptor beta chains share one sample of origin, sequenced in a study of Ad26.COV2.S vaccination and SARS-CoV-2 variants. Profiled with immunoSEQ multiplex PCR; TCRdb holds only in-frame clones, not every one. This sample has 250,000 to 300,000 clones, with approximately 89% found just once. The treatment was: some 19 received Ad26.COV2.S at low or high dose, single or two shots; about five received placebo; per-sample allocation not given. Samples analyzed were those drawn on day 63 after the first vaccine or placebo injection. The sample was peripheral blood, taken in a trial of Ad26.COV2.S vaccine versus placebo. These TCRs come from a person between 18 and 65 years old who received the Ad26.COV2.S COVID-19 vaccine or a placebo.

This chain uses TRBV10-3 with TRBJ1-1, with D possibly being TRBD1 (6 bases). Germline V lookup: CDR1 ENHRY, CDR2 SYGVKD. Deletions cut 10 bases from V and 7 bases from J, with 16 bases between. CDR3 length: 12 residues. DNA of the CDR3: TGTGCCACCCCTGAGGGGGGGAATGAAGCTTTCTTT. Translating gives CATPEGGNEAFF.

The chain carries TRBV19 and TRBJ2-3, with 7 bases matching TRBD2. With 4 bases clipped from V and 0 bases from J, the junction kept 4 bases outside the gene matches. CDR3 length equals 15 residues. CDR1 and CDR2 (germline): LNHDA, SQIVND (reference sequence). CDR3: CASSKGGGSTDTQYF. CDR3 nucleotides: TGTGCCAGTAGTAAAGGCGGGGGTAGCACAGATACGCAGTATTTT.

The chain couples TRBV29-1 to TRBJ2-3, with unresolved D. CDR3 size: 11 residues. Trimming took off 2 bases at V and 7 bases at J, with 7 bases between the two ends. The germline V gene encodes CDR1 SQVTM and CDR2 ANQGSEA. As DNA, the CDR3 is TGCAGCGTTGAATTCTGGAATACGCAGTATTTT. Its translation: CSVEFWNTQYF.

This clone was counted a single time. The V call is TRBV18, the J call TRBJ2-3; D might be TRBD2 (6 bases). This CDR3 contains 15 residues. CDR1 KGHSH and CDR2 LQKENI come from the germline V gene. Trimming cost V 2 bases and J 4 bases, with 13 bases left between them. CDR3 nucleotides: TGTGCCAGCTCACCAGCGGGACCCGCGGCAGATACGCAGTATTTT. It is translated as CASSPAGPAADTQYF.

The chain couples TRBV30 to TRBJ1-3; D uncertain. This CDR3 is built from 12 residues. V gave up 1 base and J gave up 0 bases, with 1 base separating them. The germline V gene has CDR1 GTSNPN and CDR2 SVGIG (reference sequence). CDR3 bases: TGTGCCTGGAGTGACTCTGGAAACACCATATATTTT. Translated, it gives CAWSDSGNTIYF.

This clone was seen a handful of times. The V call is TRBV7-9, the J call TRBJ2-7; D is possibly TRBD2 (6 bases). V lost 7 bases and J lost 3, with 13 bases in between. The CDR3 spans 13 residues. CDR1 SEHNR and CDR2 FQNEAQ come from the germline V gene (reference sequence). The CDR3 DNA follows: TGTGCCAGCACCGTCGGCGGGATCTACGAGCAGTACTTC. Translating gives CASTVGGIYEQYF.

The CDR3 loop is CASSLDSETGGGYGYTF. The CDR3 DNA reads as TGTGCCAGCAGCTTAGATTCAGAGACAGGGGGCGGCTATGGCTACACCTTC. This chain joins TRBV7-2 and TRBJ1-2, with TRBD1 identical over 10 bases. The CDR3 has 17 amino acids. The ends lost 1 base at V and 4 bases at J; junction bases unmatched: 9. The germline gives CDR1 SGHTA, CDR2 FQGNSA.

The chain is built from TRBV7-3 and TRBJ1-1, with D possibly matching TRBD1 (6 bases). CDR1 and CDR2 from the germline V gene are SGHTA and FQGTGA. V lost 3 bases, J lost 1 base, and 9 bases lay in between. This CDR3 has 14 residues. As DNA, the CDR3 is TGTGCCAGCAGCTTGACAGGACAGAACACTGAAGCTTTCTTT. The encoded protein is CASSLTGQNTEAFF.

V is TRBV24-1 and J is TRBJ2-5, with 13 bases matching TRBD2. V trimming: 10 bases; J trimming: 5 bases; junction bases outside the gene matches: 12. This CDR3 has 16 residues. CDR1 is KGHDR and CDR2 is SFDVKD in the germline V gene. CDR3 protein: CATCSGLAGAGETQYF. As DNA, the CDR3 is TGTGCCACTTGCTCTGGACTAGCGGGAGCAGGGGAGACCCAGTACTTC.

The chain has TRBV7-9 and TRBJ1-4, with D perhaps matching TRBD1 (5 bases). Germline V gives CDR1 SEHNR, CDR2 FQNEAQ (reference sequence). The CDR3 runs 18 residues. With 4 bases removed from V and 0 bases from J, the gap between germline ends came to 18 bases. The CDR3 reads CASSSPSGPRATNEKLFF. Here the CDR3 DNA reads TGTGCCAGCAGCTCCCCTTCGGGACCGAGAGCAACTAATGAAAAACTGTTTTTT.

This chain joins TRBV27 and TRBJ2-4, with TRBD2 matching 10 bases. V shed 7 bases, J shed 0 bases, and the junction held 15 bases outside the gene matches. This CDR3 contains 19 residues. CDR1 MNHEY and CDR2 SMNVEV come from the germline V gene (reference sequence). The CDR3 loop is CASNIRLAGAIEAKNIQYF. CDR3 DNA: TGTGCCAGCAACATAAGGCTAGCGGGAGCCATAGAAGCCAAAAACATTCAGTACTTC.

J is TRBJ2-2 and V is TRBV19; 8 bases align to TRBD1. In germline, CDR1 is LNHDA, CDR2 SQIVND (reference sequence). The CDR3 length is 15 residues. V shed 3 bases and J 4 bases; nucleotides not matched to a gene: 4. The DNA for the CDR3 is TGTGCCAGTAGTATGACAGGGGACGGCACCGGGGAGCTGTTTTTT. Translated: CASSMTGDGTGELFF.

This chain connects TRBV19 to TRBJ2-1; 7 nucleotides match TRBD2. Germline CDR1 reads LNHDA; CDR2 reads SQIVND (reference sequence). V was pared by 0 bases and J by 6 bases, with 8 bases of the junction left unmatched. The CDR3 runs 16 residues. CDR3 residues: CASSIDFSGAPNEQFF. CDR3 DNA: TGTGCCAGTAGTATAGATTTCAGCGGGGCCCCCAATGAGCAGTTCTTC.

The CDR3 bases are TGTGCCAGCAGCCCACGGACTAGCGGAAAAGCCACCGGGGAGCTGTTTTTT. This codes for CASSPRTSGKATGELFF. The V call is TRBV9, the J call TRBJ2-2; 10 bases agree with TRBD2. Germline-derived CDR1 and CDR2 are SGDLS and YYNGEE. The CDR3 covers 17 residues. The J segment lost 4 bases and the V segment lost 4 bases, leaving 10 bases of the junction unmatched.

The chain employs TRBV27 and TRBJ2-7; D not certain. V lost 5 bases, J lost 9 bases, and 14 bases lay in between. This CDR3 is built from 12 residues. Germline-derived CDR1 and CDR2 are MNHEY and SMNVEV (reference sequence). CDR3 coding DNA: TGTGCCAGCAGTATTTTAGCAGTCGGGCAGTACTTC. As protein: CASSILAVGQYF.

This clone has only one observation. The rearrangement uses TRBV2 and TRBJ1-2, with D possibly TRBD1 on 6 matching bases. The CDR3 spans 11 residues. Germline V gene lookup returns CDR1 SNHLY and CDR2 FYNNEI. With 5 bases removed from V and 6 bases from J, the gap between germline ends came to 7 bases. The chain's CDR3 is CASSWTDGYTF. CDR3 nucleotide sequence: TGTGCCAGCAGTTGGACAGATGGCTACACCTTC.

The genes are TRBV7-6 and TRBJ2-2, with TRBD2 identical over 10 bases. The germline V gene has CDR1 SGHVS and CDR2 FNYEAQ. The V and J ends lost 1 base and 1 base, in that order; junction bases with no gene match: 0. This CDR3 region has 16 residues. CDR3 bases: TGTGCCAGCAGCTTAGGGACTAGCGGGAACACCGGGGAGCTGTTTTTT. Translated: CASSLGTSGNTGELFF.

The CDR3 coding sequence is TGTGCCAGCAGCTCGCGACAGCGGGATGGCTACACCTTC. Protein sequence: CASSSRQRDGYTF. The chain carries TRBV5-8 and TRBJ1-2, with D perhaps matching TRBD1 (5 bases). This CDR3 contains 13 residues. Trimming stripped 3 bases from V and 6 bases from J, with 12 bases between. The germline V gene encodes CDR1 SGHTS and CDR2 YDEGEE.

The chain is built from TRBV5-1 and TRBJ2-7, with 10 bases lining up with TRBD2. The CDR3 contains 14 residues. Germline CDR1 and CDR2: SGHRS and YFSETQ. The V and J ends lost 5 bases and 5 bases, in that order; junction bases with no gene match: 7. Written as DNA, the CDR3 is TGCGCCAGCAGGCTAGCGGGAGAACTCAACGAGCAGTACTTC. Translation: CASRLAGELNEQYF.

The chain employs TRBV10-3 and TRBJ2-3, with 9 bases matching TRBD1. Germline-derived CDR1 and CDR2 are ENHRY and SYGVKD. This CDR3 has 16 amino acids. V lost 10 bases, J lost 1 base, and 12 bases stayed unmatched. CDR3 coding DNA: TGTGCCACCGGTACAGGGGGCAGCCCACGCACAGATACGCAGTATTTT. Its protein is CATGTGGSPRTDTQYF.

The chain carries TRBV3-1 (or the pseudogene TRBV3-2) and TRBJ2-5; TRBD1 or TRBD2 may be the D gene (5 bases each). The CDR3 is 13 amino acids. The V gene's germline CDR1 is LGHDT and CDR2 YNNKEL (reference sequence). The V end lost 8 bases, the J end lost 4 bases, and 14 bases lay between the germline ends. The CDR3 sequence is CASSLHGGETQYF. The CDR3, as DNA: TGTGCCAGCTCCTTACATGGGGGAGAGACCCAGTACTTC.

The J gene is TRBJ2-3, the V gene TRBV5-1; 8 positions match TRBD2. In germline, CDR1 is SGHRS, CDR2 YFSETQ. The junction had 9 bases not matched to a gene; V was cut back by 5 bases and J by 4 bases. This CDR3 comprises 15 residues. The CDR3: CASRTSVTRADTQYF. The CDR3 DNA reads TGCGCCAGCAGGACTAGCGTTACGAGGGCAGATACGCAGTATTTT.

The chain recombines TRBV3-1 (or the pseudogene TRBV3-2) with TRBJ1-2; TRBD1 might be the D (6 bases). Trimming took off 1 base at V and 3 bases at J, with 12 bases between the two ends. CDR3 length: 15 amino acids. Germline CDR1 reads LGHDT; CDR2 reads YNNKEL (reference sequence). CDR3 nucleotide sequence: TGTGCCAGCAGCCAAGGGGCACAGGGCTACTATGGCTACACCTTC. Translating gives CASSQGAQGYYGYTF.

The V gene is TRBV5-4, the J gene TRBJ2-7; 9 bases agree with TRBD1. Germline CDR1 reads SGHNT; CDR2 reads YYREEE (reference sequence). The CDR3 loop spans 15 amino acids. Trimming at V came to 4 bases and at J to 3 bases, leaving 8 bases not matched to a gene. CDR3 bases: TGTGCCAGCAGCCCTCCCGGGACAGGGATCTACGAGCAGTACTTC. Protein product: CASSPPGTGIYEQYF.

The rearrangement links TRBV6-5 to TRBJ2-7; D remains unclear. CDR1 and CDR2 from the germline V gene are MNHEY and SVGAGI. V gave up 0 bases and J gave up 6 bases, with 3 bases separating them. The CDR3 sequence is 11 residues long. CDR3 DNA sequence: TGTGCCAGCAGTTACTCCAGCGAGCAGTACTTC. As protein: CASSYSSEQYF.

This clone has just one count. The chain recombines TRBV7-2 with TRBJ2-7, with TRBD2 matching over 9 bases. V lost 5 bases to trimming and J lost 4 bases; unmatched junction nucleotides: 6. The CDR3 is 14 amino acids. Germline V gives CDR1 SGHTA, CDR2 FQGNSA. The CDR3 DNA is TGTGCCAGCAGCCGGACTAGCGTAGAGTACGAGCAGTACTTC. It yields the protein CASSRTSVEYEQYF.

CDR3 protein: CASSYSSQGTQYF. As DNA, the CDR3 is TGTGCCAGCAGTTACTCCAGCCAGGGGACCCAGTACTTC. This sequence joins TRBV6-5 and TRBJ2-5, with D perhaps matching TRBD1 (5 bases). The CDR3 consists of 13 residues. Germline V gene sequence: CDR1 MNHEY, CDR2 SVGAGI. V lost 0 bases and J lost 7, with 9 bases in between.

V and J are TRBV27 and TRBJ2-1; D is perhaps TRBD2 (5 bases). V was cut by 7 bases and J by 3 bases, with 16 bases left in between. Germline lookup yields CDR1 MNHEY and CDR2 SMNVEV (reference sequence). The CDR3 extends over 15 amino acids. CDR3 protein: CASTAGIQIYNEQFF. CDR3 sequence (DNA): TGTGCCAGCACTGCCGGGATCCAGATCTACAATGAGCAGTTCTTC.

This rearrangement joins TRBV28 to TRBJ2-6; TRBD1 is a possible D gene (5 bases). Trimming removed 4 bases at V and 2 bases at J, with 9 bases between. The V gene's germline CDR1 is MDHEN and CDR2 SYDVKM. The CDR3 is 15 amino acids. The CDR3 nucleotides read TGTGCCAGCAGTTCACAGGCGCCTGGGGCCAACGTCCTGACTTTC. It yields the protein CASSSQAPGANVLTF.